This TCR beta chain was recovered during a study of T cell changes during pregnancy in multiple sclerosis. This CDR3 is built from 13 residues. Trimming pared 5 bases from V and 10 bases from J, leaving 17 bases between. Germline V gene lookup returns CDR1 MNHEY and CDR2 SVGAGI. Some clones are missing from TCRdb's copy, which holds only in-frame ones; the method was immunoSEQ multiplex PCR. There are some 100,000 clones in the sample; around 90% occur only once, and 3.1% lies in the top ten. This clonotype originated in a female donor with multiple sclerosis, enrolled in a pregnancy study. The material was peripheral blood, obtained in the second trimester of pregnancy. The chain couples TRBV6-5 to TRBJ1-1; a possible D gene is TRBD1 (5 bases). The CDR3 DNA follows: TGTGCCAGCAGTGAGTCCAGGGCGGTAACAGCTTTCTTT. Translation gives CASSESRAVTAFF.